This T cell receptor (beta chain) is from a study of T cells expressing NK-cell markers. Findings of the study overall: There were a few donors in whom these clonotypes also led the CD3+CD56-NKG2C+ fraction. Five or six of the donors carried dominant NKG2C+ clonotypes that took up roughly 1.0-8% of their CD8+ T cells.

The CDR3 sequence is 15 residues long. Germline lookup yields CDR1 MNHEY and CDR2 SVGAGI. To note about this clonotype: Its specificity is not known.

What made the TCR beta cDNA was 5'RACE template switching with UMIs. TCRdb reprocessed the 5' RACE reads, with one entry per CDR3 protein and no DNA. In all, the sample yields 250,000 or so distinct CDR3 sequences. This receptor was obtained from a woman aged 18-70 years in good health. Sequencing was done on a sample of blood T cells: a sorted CD56 or NKG2C T cell subset, CD4+ or CD8+ T cells, or bulk PBMC T cells (not recorded which). The V gene is TRBV6-5, the J gene TRBJ2-1; the D call of TRBD1 rests on TCRdb alone, since no DNA is present to check it. CDR3 residues: CASSYSGDTWGEQFF.